One and the same sample provided the 21 T cell receptor beta chains below, sequenced in a study of T-cell memory formation after mild COVID-19. TCRdb reanalysed the 5' RACE reads using MiXCR and keeps one entry per CDR3 protein. The sample gives 560,000 or so distinct CDR3 sequences, approximately 15% of which show up once; about 7.5% is in the top ten. Sequences were obtained from PBMCs or a T cell subset sorted from them (not recorded which). The source is an adult woman who had mild COVID-19 (a few samples of this study predate the infection). Cell type and time point are not known.

This chain joins TRBV25-1 and TRBJ2-3; TRBD2 might be the D (5 bases). CDR3 size: 14 residues. V was pared by 5 bases and J by 3 bases, with 12 bases between. Germline V gene data show CDR1 as MGHDK and CDR2 as SYGVNS. The CDR3: CASSRGSITDTQYF. The CDR3 DNA follows: TGTGCCAGCAGTCGGGGTAGTATTACAGATACGCAGTATTTT.

J is TRBJ2-5 and V is TRBV29-1; D perhaps matches TRBD1 (6 bases). This CDR3 has 12 amino acids. CDR1 and CDR2 from the germline V gene are SQVTM and ANQGSEA. V was pared by 7 bases and J by 1 base, with 10 bases between. In DNA form, the CDR3 reads TGCAGCGCTGGACAGCTCCAAGAGACCCAGTACTTC. It encodes CSAGQLQETQYF.

This sequence joins TRBV4-2 and TRBJ1-4; a weak D match, TRBD1 (6 bases). The V and J ends lost 4 bases and 8 bases respectively, with 11 bases between them. The CDR3 runs to 13 residues. Germline V gives CDR1 LGHNA, CDR2 YNFKEQ. The CDR3: CASSPAQGEKLFF. In nucleotides, the CDR3 is TGTGCCAGCAGCCCAGCACAGGGAGAAAAACTGTTTTTT.

The genes are TRBV6-2 or TRBV6-3 and TRBJ2-7; 8 bases match TRBD2. Per germline, CDR1 MNHEY and CDR2 SVGEGT. The CDR3 is 16 amino acids. Unmatched junction bases numbered 12, after V lost 2 bases and J lost 6 bases. The CDR3 DNA follows: TGTGCCAGCAGTTACCCGGCCGACCTCGGGAGGGTCGAGCAGTACTTC. This gives the protein CASSYPADLGRVEQYF.

This clonotype was counted between two and nine times. This chain uses TRBV6-2 or TRBV6-3 with TRBJ2-7; D remains unclear. V was pared by 5 bases and J by 4 bases, with 15 bases between. The CDR3 has 14 residues. The germline V gene encodes CDR1 MNHEY and CDR2 SVGEGT. CDR3 protein: CASSGYGPNYEQYF. Here the CDR3 DNA reads TGTGCCAGCAGTGGCTACGGGCCTAATTACGAGCAGTACTTC.

The rearrangement uses TRBV19 and TRBJ2-1, with a possible D match to TRBD1 (6 bases). V was pared by 5 bases and J by 8 bases, with 10 bases between. The CDR3 is 12 amino acids. Germline CDR1 and CDR2: LNHDA and SQIVND (reference sequence). CDR3: CASSVQGDEQFF. The CDR3 bases are TGTGCCAGTAGTGTACAGGGAGATGAGCAGTTCTTC.

The chain couples TRBV29-1 to TRBJ1-2; possibly TRBD1 for D (6 bases). This CDR3 contains 13 residues. Germline V gene data show CDR1 as SQVTM and CDR2 as ANQGSEA. Trimming left V 6 bases short and J 6 bases short, with 17 bases between. CDR3 in amino acids: CSVQQGQGNGYTF. CDR3 sequence (DNA): TGCAGCGTGCAACAGGGTCAAGGGAATGGCTACACCTTC.

The chain has TRBV29-1 and TRBJ2-7; tentatively, D is TRBD1 (7 bases). Germline V lookup: CDR1 SQVTM, CDR2 ANQGSEA. This CDR3 spans 16 amino acids. V lost 3 bases, J lost 0 bases, and 18 bases lay in between. This CDR3 reads CSVDGGRQGDSYEQYF. In DNA, the CDR3 is TGCAGCGTTGATGGGGGGAGACAGGGAGACTCCTACGAGCAGTACTTC.

This clonotype was seen a handful of times. This chain uses TRBV4-3 with TRBJ1-6; 9 bases map to TRBD1. With 1 base clipped from V and 10 bases from J, the junction kept 2 bases outside the gene matches. Germline CDR1 and CDR2: LGHNA and YSLEER. This CDR3 spans 14 amino acids. CDR3 in DNA: TGCGCCAGCAGCCAAGGGACAGGGGACTCACCCCTCCACTTT. Protein: CASSQGTGDSPLHF.

This clonotype occurred a few times. The chain joins TRBV28 to TRBJ2-5, with 11 bases aligning to TRBD2. V dropped 2 bases and J dropped 3; count of bases not matched to a gene: 2. CDR1 is MDHEN, CDR2 SYDVKM, per germline. This CDR3 is 15 amino acids long. CDR3 region: CASSLVTSGEETQYF. In DNA form, the CDR3 reads TGTGCCAGCAGTTTAGTGACTAGCGGGGAAGAGACCCAGTACTTC.

This clonotype was seen a few times. CDR3 nucleotide sequence: TGCGCCAGCAGCCGGGACTGGAACACTGAAGCTTTCTTT. It translates to CASSRDWNTEAFF. The rearrangement links TRBV5-1 to TRBJ1-1, with a weak D call TRBD1 (5 bases). Germline V CDR1 and CDR2: SGHRS, YFSETQ. The CDR3 covers 13 residues. The germline V and J ends were trimmed by 4 bases and 1 base, with 8 bases remaining between them.

There are a few counts of this clonotype. CDR3 protein: CASSHRVQPQHF. The CDR3 nucleotides are TGTGCCAGTAGTCACAGGGTTCAGCCCCAGCATTTT. This sequence joins TRBV19 and TRBJ1-5, with D possibly matching TRBD1 (6 bases). V was shortened by 5 bases and J by 6 bases, with 8 bases between the two germline ends. There are 12 residues in the CDR3. The germline gives CDR1 LNHDA, CDR2 SQIVND (reference sequence).

This chain links TRBV5-6 with TRBJ2-4; tentatively, D is TRBD1 (6 bases). The CDR3 loop spans 13 amino acids. From germline, CDR1 is SGHDT and CDR2 YYEEEE. V was cut by 3 bases and J by 10 bases, with 14 bases left in between. This chain's CDR3 is CASSWAYRDIQYF. The CDR3 DNA reads as TGTGCCAGCAGCTGGGCGTACAGGGATATTCAGTACTTC.

Ten or more counts support this clonotype. The V call is TRBV4-1, the J call TRBJ2-7; D call uncertain. Trimming stripped 4 bases from V and 1 base from J, with 14 bases between. Germline lookup yields CDR1 MGHRA and CDR2 YSYEKL. The CDR3 sequence is 15 residues long. The CDR3 region is CASSPTSVGSYEQYF. CDR3 coding DNA: TGCGCCAGCAGCCCCACTTCAGTCGGGTCCTACGAGCAGTACTTC.

This clonotype has more than one count but fewer than ten. The V call is TRBV20-1, the J call TRBJ2-3; 12 positions match TRBD2. Germline CDR1 reads DFQATT; CDR2 reads SNEGSKA (reference sequence). The V and J ends lost 5 bases and 4 bases, in that order; junction bases with no gene match: 7. This CDR3 is built from 15 residues. Here the CDR3 reads CSAQASGGAADTQYF. Written as DNA, the CDR3 is TGCAGTGCTCAAGCTAGCGGGGGGGCCGCAGATACGCAGTATTTT.

This clonotype was seen a handful of times. The V gene is TRBV30, the J gene TRBJ2-3; D remains unclear. The germline gives CDR1 GTSNPN, CDR2 SVGIG (reference sequence). The CDR3 runs 16 residues. V lost 7 bases to trimming and J lost 3 bases, with 23 bases between them. The DNA for the CDR3 is TGTGCCTCGATATTACGTTCGGGCCCCGCTACAGATACGCAGTATTTT. Translated, it gives CASILRSGPATDTQYF. The full variable domain, in which reference TRBV30 and TRBJ2-3 provide the parts outside the CDR3, is SQTIHQWPATLVQPVGSPLSLECTVEGTSNPNLYWYRQAAGRGLQLLFYSVGIGQISSEVPQNLSASRPQDRQFILSSKKLLLSDSGFYLCASILRSGPATDTQYFGPGTRLTVL.

The rearrangement uses TRBV30 and TRBJ2-7; the match to TRBD2 covers 8 bases. Germline values: CDR1 GTSNPN, CDR2 SVGIG (reference sequence). The CDR3 sequence is 12 residues long. The CDR3 is CASGAGTYEQYF. The CDR3 DNA is TGTGCTAGCGGGGCAGGAACCTACGAGCAGTACTTC.

This sequence joins TRBV3-1 and TRBJ2-7; TRBD2 aligns across 8 bases. The CDR3 covers 15 residues. Trimming took 4 bases from V and 4 from J; bases not matched to a gene: 9. Germline values: CDR1 LGHDT, CDR2 YNNKEL (reference sequence). CDR3 DNA sequence: TGTGCCAGCAGCCCGGCGAGACGGGAGGGGTACGAGCAGTACTTC. It translates to CASSPARREGYEQYF.

The V gene is TRBV20-1, the J gene TRBJ2-1; D is unclear. The CDR3 spans 13 residues. CDR1 DFQATT and CDR2 SNEGSKA come from the germline V gene (reference sequence). V was cut by 2 bases and J by 4 bases, with 9 bases left in between. The CDR3 is CSARKRTYNEQFF. The CDR3 bases are TGCAGTGCTAGAAAGCGAACTTACAATGAGCAGTTCTTC.

This clonotype was observed many times. The V call is TRBV7-3, the J call TRBJ2-1; TRBD1 matches at 7 bases. V shed 5 bases, J shed 2 bases, and the junction held 9 bases outside the gene matches. CDR1 and CDR2 (germline): SGHTA, FQGTGA. This CDR3 region has 16 residues. CDR3: CASSHITGTAYNEQFF. The CDR3 DNA sequence: TGTGCCAGCAGCCACATTACAGGGACAGCCTACAATGAGCAGTTCTTC.

This clonotype appeared a few times. V usage is TRBV3-1 and J usage is TRBJ1-3; TRBD1 aligns across 9 bases. The CDR3 sequence is 15 residues long. From germline, CDR1 is LGHDT and CDR2 YNNKEL (reference sequence). The junction had 4 bases not matched to a gene; V was cut back by 4 bases and J by 3 bases. CDR3 bases: TGTGCCAGCAGCCCTACAGGGGGCTTTGGAAACACCATATATTTT. Protein sequence: CASSPTGGFGNTIYF.